These 10 T cell receptor beta chains share one sample of origin, sequenced in a study of T cells after yellow fever vaccination. From the 5' RACE reads, TCRdb called clonotypes with MiXCR, one entry per CDR3 protein. The repertoire holds about 260,000 distinct CDR3 sequences, roughly 5.2% seen once, with around 3.5% in the top ten. The sample here was CD4+ T cells sorted from PBMCs, taken on the day of the yellow fever booster vaccination. The receptor source for this set is a young man who received the YFV17D yellow fever vaccine.

This clonotype was counted at least ten times. This chain connects TRBV7-2 to TRBJ2-7; TRBD1 matches at 7 bases. Trimming removed 5 bases from V and 3 bases from J; junction bases left unmatched: 4. The CDR3 is made up of 13 amino acids. The germline V gene has CDR1 SGHTA and CDR2 FQGNSA. CDR3 region: CASSPTGFYEQYV. The CDR3 DNA sequence: TGTGCCAGCAGCCCGACAGGGTTCTACGAGCAGTACGTC.

This clonotype showed up just a few times. The gene calls are TRBV6-2 or TRBV6-3 and TRBJ2-7, with no clear D. Per germline, CDR1 MNHEY and CDR2 SVGEGT. With 6 bases removed from V and 2 bases from J, the gap between germline ends came to 11 bases. The CDR3 extends over 13 amino acids. The CDR3 sequence is CASRLDATYEQYF. DNA for the CDR3: TGTGCCAGCAGACTCGACGCGACCTACGAGCAGTACTTC.

J is TRBJ1-3 and V is TRBV5-4; 9 positions match TRBD1. The CDR3 has 16 amino acids. With V trimmed by 6 bases and J by 7 bases, 14 bases remained unmatched. Germline V lookup: CDR1 SGHNT, CDR2 YYREEE (reference sequence). CDR3: CASTPPPGQGGNTIYF. The CDR3, as DNA: TGTGCCAGCACCCCGCCCCCGGGACAGGGCGGCAACACCATATATTTT.

This clonotype occurred many times. The chain couples TRBV5-1 to TRBJ2-5; possibly TRBD1 for D (6 bases). CDR1 SGHRS and CDR2 YFSETQ come from the germline V gene. The CDR3 contains 15 residues. V lost 1 base and J lost 4, with 14 bases in between. CDR3 nucleotides: TGCGCCAGCAGCTTGCTACATCCCAGGGGAGAGACCCAGTACTTC. Amino acid sequence: CASSLLHPRGETQYF.

The chain joins TRBV20-1 to TRBJ2-3; D remains unclear. The CDR3 loop spans 11 amino acids. Germline CDR1 and CDR2: DFQATT and SNEGSKA (reference sequence). Trimming removed 5 bases at V and 6 bases at J, with 9 bases between. For the CDR3, the DNA is TGCAGTGCTGGCCGGGTCGATACGCAGTATTTT. Translated: CSAGRVDTQYF.

V usage is TRBV3-1 and J usage is TRBJ1-5; D perhaps matches TRBD1 (5 bases). The V gene lost 2 bases and the J gene lost 4 bases, with 9 bases spanning the gap. Germline CDR1 is LGHDT and CDR2 is YNNKEL (reference sequence). The CDR3 extends over 14 amino acids. The CDR3 DNA follows: TGTGCCAGCAGCCAAAGCGGGGGTAATCAGCCCCAGCATTTT. Translation: CASSQSGGNQPQHF.

The V call is TRBV11-1, the J call TRBJ2-7, with 7 bases lining up with TRBD2. Germline trimming cut 1 base from V and 0 bases from J; bases unmatched to any gene: 6. The CDR3 extends over 16 amino acids. Germline values: CDR1 SGHAT, CDR2 FQDESV (reference sequence). This CDR3 is CASSLGERGRSYEQYV. The CDR3 DNA reads as TGTGCCAGCAGCTTAGGCGAGCGGGGACGCTCCTACGAGCAGTACGTC.

This clonotype was counted between two and nine times. The V gene is TRBV6-8, the J gene TRBJ1-6; TRBD1 is a possible D gene (6 bases). The V end lost 2 bases, the J end lost 10 bases, and 21 bases lay between the germline ends. Per germline, CDR1 MNHGY and CDR2 SAAAGT. The CDR3 consists of 17 residues. The CDR3 coding sequence is TGTGCCAGCAGTTACAGATCGTTTCACAGGGAGTACTCACCCCTCCACTTT. Translation: CASSYRSFHREYSPLHF.

This clonotype was seen repeatedly, ten times or more. The chain employs TRBV6-5 and TRBJ1-3; no reliable D call. Trimming left V 0 bases short and J 1 base short, with 7 bases between. This CDR3 has 15 residues. The germline CDR1 and CDR2 sequences are MNHEY and SVGAGI. The CDR3 DNA follows: TGTGCCAGCAGTTACTCGAAAGTTTCTGGAAACACCATATATTTT. Its translation is CASSYSKVSGNTIYF.

The rearrangement links TRBV12-3 or TRBV12-4 to TRBJ1-5; a weak D match, TRBD1 (6 bases). The CDR3 has 13 amino acids. V shed 8 bases and J shed 10 bases, with 18 bases lying between them. The CDR3 region has the DNA TGTGCCAGCTCCGACAGGTCTGACCTCCCCCAGCATTTT. Translation gives CASSDRSDLPQHF.